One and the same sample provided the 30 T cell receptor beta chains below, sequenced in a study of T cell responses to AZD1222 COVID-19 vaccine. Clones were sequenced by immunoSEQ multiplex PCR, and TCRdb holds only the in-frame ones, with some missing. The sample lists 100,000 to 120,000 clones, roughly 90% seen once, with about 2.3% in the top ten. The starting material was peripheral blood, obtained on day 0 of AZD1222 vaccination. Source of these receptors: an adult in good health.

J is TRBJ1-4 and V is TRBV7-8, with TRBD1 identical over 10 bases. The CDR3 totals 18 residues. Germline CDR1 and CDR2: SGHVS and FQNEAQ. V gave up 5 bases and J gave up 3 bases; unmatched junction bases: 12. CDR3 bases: TGTGCCAGCAGCCTGAGACAGGGGGCCCTGGTGGCTAATGAAAAACTGTTTTTT. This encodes CASSLRQGALVANEKLFF.

CDR3 residues: CATSDSWYNEQFF. Here the CDR3 DNA reads TGTGCCACCAGTGATTCGTGGTACAATGAGCAGTTCTTC. The genes are TRBV24-1 and TRBJ2-1; D gene unclear. Germline V gene sequence: CDR1 KGHDR, CDR2 SFDVKD. V dropped 2 bases and J dropped 4 bases, with 5 bases sitting between them. The CDR3 sequence is 13 residues long.

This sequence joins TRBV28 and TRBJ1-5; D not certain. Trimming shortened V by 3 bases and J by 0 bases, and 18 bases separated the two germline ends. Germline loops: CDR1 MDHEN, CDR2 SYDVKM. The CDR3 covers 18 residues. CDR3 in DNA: TGTGCCAGCAGTTTGATGGGGTATTTTTTATATAGCAATCAGCCCCAGCATTTT. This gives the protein CASSLMGYFLYSNQPQHF.

Written as DNA, the CDR3 is TGTGCCAGCTCACCGGGGACAGGGAACTACGAGCAGTACTTC. Translation: CASSPGTGNYEQYF. The chain recombines TRBV18 with TRBJ2-7, with 9 bases lining up with TRBD1. The CDR3 spans 14 residues. J gave up 3 bases and V 3 bases, and 3 bases lay outside the gene matches. Germline CDR1 is KGHSH and CDR2 is LQKENI.

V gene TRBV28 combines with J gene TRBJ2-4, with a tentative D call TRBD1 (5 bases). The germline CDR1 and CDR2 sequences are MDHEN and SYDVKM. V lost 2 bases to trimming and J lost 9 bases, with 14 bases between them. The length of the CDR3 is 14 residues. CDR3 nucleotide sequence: TGTGCCAGCAGTTTAGTCGGCAGGGCTGGCATTCAGTACTTC. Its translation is CASSLVGRAGIQYF.

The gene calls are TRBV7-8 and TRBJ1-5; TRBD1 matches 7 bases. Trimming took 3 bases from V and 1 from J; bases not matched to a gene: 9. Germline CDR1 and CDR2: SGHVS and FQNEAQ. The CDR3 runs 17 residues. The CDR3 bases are TGTGCCAGCAGCTTCCAGGGGGGGCTGGGAAGCAATCAGCCCCAGCATTTT. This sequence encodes CASSFQGGLGSNQPQHF.

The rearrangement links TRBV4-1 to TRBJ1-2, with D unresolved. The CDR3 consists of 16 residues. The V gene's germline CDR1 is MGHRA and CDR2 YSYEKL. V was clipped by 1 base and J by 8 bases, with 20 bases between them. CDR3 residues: CASSQGRSLTTEGYTF. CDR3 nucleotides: TGCGCCAGCAGCCAAGGGCGATCGCTCACAACGGAGGGCTACACCTTC.

The CDR3, as DNA: TGTGCCAGCGCCAGGGTCTTGGGGGGGGAGCAGTACTTC. This encodes CASARVLGGEQYF. The chain combines TRBV6-5 with TRBJ2-7, with 7 bases aligning to TRBD2. The CDR3 sequence is 13 residues long. With 8 bases clipped from V and 7 bases from J, the junction kept 11 bases outside the gene matches. The germline gives CDR1 MNHEY, CDR2 SVGAGI.

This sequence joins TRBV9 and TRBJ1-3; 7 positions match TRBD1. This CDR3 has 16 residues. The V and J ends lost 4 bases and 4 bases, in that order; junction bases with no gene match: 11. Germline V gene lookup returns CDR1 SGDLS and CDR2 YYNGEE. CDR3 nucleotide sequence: TGTGCCAGCAGCCCCCGAGGAGACAGGGCGGGAAACACCATATATTTT. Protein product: CASSPRGDRAGNTIYF.

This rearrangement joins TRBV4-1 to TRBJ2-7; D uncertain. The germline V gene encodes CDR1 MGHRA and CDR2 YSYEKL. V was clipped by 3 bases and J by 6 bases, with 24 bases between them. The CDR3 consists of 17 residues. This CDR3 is CASSHPRLSDVLSEQYF. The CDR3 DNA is TGCGCCAGCAGCCATCCCCGTTTATCCGATGTTCTCTCCGAGCAGTACTTC.

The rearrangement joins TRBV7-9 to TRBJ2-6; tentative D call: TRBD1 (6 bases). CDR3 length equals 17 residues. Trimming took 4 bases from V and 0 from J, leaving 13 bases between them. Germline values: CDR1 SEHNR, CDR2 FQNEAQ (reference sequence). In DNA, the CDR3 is TGTGCCAGCAGCTCAACAGGGTTAGTCTCTGGGGCCAACGTCCTGACTTTC. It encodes CASSSTGLVSGANVLTF.

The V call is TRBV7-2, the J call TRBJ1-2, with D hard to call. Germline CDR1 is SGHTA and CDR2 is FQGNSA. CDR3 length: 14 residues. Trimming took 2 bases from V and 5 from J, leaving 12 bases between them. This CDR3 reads CASSLTGARYGYTF. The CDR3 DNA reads TGTGCCAGCAGCTTAACGGGCGCAAGGTATGGCTACACCTTC.

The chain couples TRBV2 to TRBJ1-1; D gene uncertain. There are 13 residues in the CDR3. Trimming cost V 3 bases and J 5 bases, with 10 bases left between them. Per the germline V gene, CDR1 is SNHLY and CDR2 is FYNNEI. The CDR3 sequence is CASSDRQTTEAFF. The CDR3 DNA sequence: TGTGCCAGCAGTGATCGGCAAACTACTGAAGCTTTCTTT.

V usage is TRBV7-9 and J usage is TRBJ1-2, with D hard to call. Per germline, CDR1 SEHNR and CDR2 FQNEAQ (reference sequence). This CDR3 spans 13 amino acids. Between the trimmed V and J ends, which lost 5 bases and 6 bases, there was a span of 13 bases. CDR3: CASSLGPGDGYTF. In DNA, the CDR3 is TGTGCCAGCAGCCTAGGCCCGGGTGATGGCTACACCTTC.

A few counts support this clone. Here the CDR3 DNA reads TGTGCCAGCAGCAAAATGGGGAATCAGCCCCAGCATTTT. As protein: CASSKMGNQPQHF. This chain uses TRBV13 with TRBJ1-5; D gene ambiguous. With 5 bases removed from V and 4 bases from J, the gap between germline ends came to 9 bases. The CDR3 length is 13 residues. The germline CDR1 and CDR2 sequences are PRHDT and FYEKMQ (reference sequence).

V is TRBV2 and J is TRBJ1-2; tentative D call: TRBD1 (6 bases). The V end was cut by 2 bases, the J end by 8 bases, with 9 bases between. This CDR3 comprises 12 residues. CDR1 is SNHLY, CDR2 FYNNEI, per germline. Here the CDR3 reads CASSEPQGGYTF. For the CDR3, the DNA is TGTGCCAGCAGTGAACCACAGGGAGGCTACACCTTC.

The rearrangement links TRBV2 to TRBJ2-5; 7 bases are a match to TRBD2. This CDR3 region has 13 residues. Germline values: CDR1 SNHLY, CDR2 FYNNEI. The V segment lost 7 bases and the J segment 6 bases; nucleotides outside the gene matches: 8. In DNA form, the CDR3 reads TGTGCCAGCACCGGCGGGACTACCCAGACCCAGTACTTC. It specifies CASTGGTTQTQYF. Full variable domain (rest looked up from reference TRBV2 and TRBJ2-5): EPEVTQTPSHQVTQMGQEVILRCVPISNHLYFYWYRQILGQKVEFLVSFYNNEISEKSEIFDDQFSVERPDGSNFTLKIRSTKLEDSAMYFCASTGGTTQTQYFGPGTRLLVL.

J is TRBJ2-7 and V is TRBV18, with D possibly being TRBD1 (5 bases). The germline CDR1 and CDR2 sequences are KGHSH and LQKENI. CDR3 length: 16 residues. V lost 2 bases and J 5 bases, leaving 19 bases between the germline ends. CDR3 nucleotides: TGTGCCAGCTCACCATTCTTTGGGCAGGGTGGGGACGAGCAGTACTTC. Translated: CASSPFFGQGGDEQYF.

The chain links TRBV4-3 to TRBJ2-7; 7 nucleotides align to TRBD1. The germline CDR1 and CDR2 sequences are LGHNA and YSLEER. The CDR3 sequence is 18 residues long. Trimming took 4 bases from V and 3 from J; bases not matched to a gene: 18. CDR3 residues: CASSPKGAGLTLGYEQYF. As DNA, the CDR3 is TGCGCCAGCAGCCCTAAGGGGGCAGGGCTAACGCTGGGCTACGAGCAGTACTTC.

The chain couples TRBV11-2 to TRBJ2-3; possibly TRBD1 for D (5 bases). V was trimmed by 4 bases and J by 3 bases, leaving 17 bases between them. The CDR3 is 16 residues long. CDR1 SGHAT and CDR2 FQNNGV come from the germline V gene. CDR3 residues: CASSSRQREVTDTQYF. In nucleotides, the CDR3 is TGTGCCAGCAGCTCTCGACAGCGCGAAGTAACAGATACGCAGTATTTT.

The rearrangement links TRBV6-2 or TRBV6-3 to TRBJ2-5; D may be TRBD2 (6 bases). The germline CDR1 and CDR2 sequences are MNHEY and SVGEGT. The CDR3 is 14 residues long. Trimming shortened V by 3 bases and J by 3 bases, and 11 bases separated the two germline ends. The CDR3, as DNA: TGTGCCAGCAGTTATTTTAGCGGCAAAGAGACCCAGTACTTC. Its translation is CASSYFSGKETQYF.

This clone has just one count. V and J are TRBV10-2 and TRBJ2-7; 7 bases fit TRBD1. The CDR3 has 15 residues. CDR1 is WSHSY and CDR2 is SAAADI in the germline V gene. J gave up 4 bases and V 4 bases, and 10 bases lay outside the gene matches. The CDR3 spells CASSGQGPLGYEQYF. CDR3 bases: TGCGCCAGCAGTGGACAGGGTCCGTTGGGGTACGAGCAGTACTTC.

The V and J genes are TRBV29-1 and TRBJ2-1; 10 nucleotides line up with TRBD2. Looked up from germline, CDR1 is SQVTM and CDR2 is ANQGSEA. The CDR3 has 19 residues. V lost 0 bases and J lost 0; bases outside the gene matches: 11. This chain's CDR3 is CSVEDLGLAEGSSYNEQFF. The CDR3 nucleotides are TGCAGCGTTGAAGATCTAGGACTAGCGGAGGGGAGCTCCTACAATGAGCAGTTCTTC.

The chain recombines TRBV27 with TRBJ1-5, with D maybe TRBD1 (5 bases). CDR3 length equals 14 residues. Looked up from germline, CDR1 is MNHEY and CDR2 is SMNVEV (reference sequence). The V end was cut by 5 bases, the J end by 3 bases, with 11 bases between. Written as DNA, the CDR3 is TGTGCCAGCAGTCCCAGACAGCACAATCAGCCCCAGCATTTT. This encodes CASSPRQHNQPQHF.

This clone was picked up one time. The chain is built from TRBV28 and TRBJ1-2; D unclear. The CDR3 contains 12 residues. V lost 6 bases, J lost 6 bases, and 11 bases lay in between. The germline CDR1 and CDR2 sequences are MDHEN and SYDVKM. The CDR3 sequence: CASSPGWDGYTF. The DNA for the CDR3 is TGTGCCAGCAGCCCAGGTTGGGATGGCTACACCTTC.

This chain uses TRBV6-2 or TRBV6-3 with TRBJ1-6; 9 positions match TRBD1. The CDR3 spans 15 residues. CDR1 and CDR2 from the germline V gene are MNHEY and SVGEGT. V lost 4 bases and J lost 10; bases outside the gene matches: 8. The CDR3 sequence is CASSSTGTGHSPLHF. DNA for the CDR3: TGTGCCAGCAGTTCTACCGGGACAGGGCACTCACCCCTCCACTTT.

For the CDR3, the DNA is TGTGCCAGCAGCTGGGGGGCACAGGGCGGAGGCTACACCTTC. It encodes CASSWGAQGGGYTF. This chain uses TRBV5-6 with TRBJ1-2, with D possibly being TRBD1 (6 bases). Germline-derived CDR1 and CDR2 are SGHDT and YYEEEE. Trimming left V 3 bases short and J 8 bases short, with 17 bases between. This CDR3 has 14 amino acids.

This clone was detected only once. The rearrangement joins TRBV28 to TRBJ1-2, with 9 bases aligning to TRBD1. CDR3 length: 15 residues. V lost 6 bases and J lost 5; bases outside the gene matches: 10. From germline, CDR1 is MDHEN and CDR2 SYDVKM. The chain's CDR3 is CASRIRDRVSYGYTF. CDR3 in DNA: TGTGCCAGCAGGATCCGGGACAGGGTTTCGTATGGCTACACCTTC.

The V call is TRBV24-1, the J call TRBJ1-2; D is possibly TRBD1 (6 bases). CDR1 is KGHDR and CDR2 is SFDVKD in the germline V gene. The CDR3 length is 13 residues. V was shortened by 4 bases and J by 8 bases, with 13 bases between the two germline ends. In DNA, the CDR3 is TGTGCCACCAGTGACTGGACAGCGGGGGGCTACACCTTC. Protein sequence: CATSDWTAGGYTF.

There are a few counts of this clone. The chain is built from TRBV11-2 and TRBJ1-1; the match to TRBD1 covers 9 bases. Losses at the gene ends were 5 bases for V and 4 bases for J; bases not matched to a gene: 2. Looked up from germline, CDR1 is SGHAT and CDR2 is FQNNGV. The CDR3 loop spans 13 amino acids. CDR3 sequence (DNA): TGTGCCAGCAGCGCGACAGGGGGCACTGAAGCTTTCTTT. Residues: CASSATGGTEAFF.